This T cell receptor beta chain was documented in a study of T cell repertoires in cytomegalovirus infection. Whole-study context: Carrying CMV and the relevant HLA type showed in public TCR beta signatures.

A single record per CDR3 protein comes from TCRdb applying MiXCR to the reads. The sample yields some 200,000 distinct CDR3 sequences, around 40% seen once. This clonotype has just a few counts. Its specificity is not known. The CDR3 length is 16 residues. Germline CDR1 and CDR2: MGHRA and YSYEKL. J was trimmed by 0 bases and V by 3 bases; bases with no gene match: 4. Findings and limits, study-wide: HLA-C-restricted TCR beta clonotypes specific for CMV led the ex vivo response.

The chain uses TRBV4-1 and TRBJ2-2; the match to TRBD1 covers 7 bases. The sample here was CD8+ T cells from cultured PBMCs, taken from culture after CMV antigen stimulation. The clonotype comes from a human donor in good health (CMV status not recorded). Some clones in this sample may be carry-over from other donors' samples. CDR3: CASSHDRESNTGELFF. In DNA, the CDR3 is TGCGCCAGCAGCCACGACAGGGAGTCGAACACCGGGGAGCTGTTTTTT.